Listed below are T cell receptor beta chains from one sample, sequenced in a study of Graves' ophthalmopathy and Graves' hyperthyroidism. MiXCR, run by TCRdb on the multiplex PCR reads, gives a single entry per CDR3 protein. Here the sample spans almost 750,000 distinct CDR3 sequences, roughly 40% being singletons. Sequenced: peripheral blood. These TCRs come from an adult man with Graves' ophthalmopathy. CDR3s include the opening cysteine and the closing phenylalanine or tryptophan. A D gene is named only where the DNA matches it firmly. Size is omitted from some rows. Given values are once, few, many or a class for expanded clones.

J,D,size,length,V,CDR3,DNA
TRBJ2-1,-,once,13,TRBV7-9,CASSLYGGNEQFF,TGTGCCAGCAGCTTATACGGGGGCAATGAGCAGTTCTTC
TRBJ2-2,-,-,14,TRBV7-3,CASSITGRDGELFF,TGTGCCAGCAGCATCACAGGGCGTGACGGGGAGCTGTTTTTT
TRBJ2-7,-,-,13,TRBV7-9,CASSPPRPREQYF,TGTGCCAGCTCACCCCCCAGGCCTCGGGAGCAGTACTTC
TRBJ1-1,TRBD1,few,15,TRBV20-1,CSARPHDRENTEAFF,TGCAGTGCTAGACCACATGACAGGGAGAACACTGAAGCTTTCTTT
TRBJ1-5,-,once,12,TRBV24-1,CASSSHTQPQHF,TGTGCCAGCAGTTCCCACACACAGCCCCAGCATTTT
TRBJ1-1,TRBD1,many,16,TRBV7-6,CASSPGQGLRNTEAFF,TGTGCCAGCAGCCCCGGACAGGGGCTTCGGAACACTGAAGCTTTCTTT
TRBJ2-7,TRBD2,few,12,TRBV20-1,CSGASGRYEQYF,TGCAGTGGAGCTAGCGGGAGGTACGAGCAGTACTTC
TRBJ2-7,TRBD2,-,15,TRBV9,CASSRRLAGESEQYF,TGTGCCAGCAGCCGCCGACTAGCGGGAGAGTCCGAGCAGTACTTC
TRBJ1-4,TRBD1,-,15,TRBV7-2,CASSQQGFPNEKLFF,TGTGCCAGCAGTCAACAGGGGTTTCCTAATGAAAAACTGTTTTTT
TRBJ2-2,TRBD2,-,17,TRBV9,CASSVVSAGGPIGELFF,TGTGCCAGCAGCGTAGTATCCGCGGGGGGGCCTATCGGGGAGCTGTTTTTT
TRBJ2-7,-,few,12,TRBV20-1,CSASVPGYEQYF,TGCAGTGCTAGTGTCCCGGGCTACGAGCAGTACTTC
TRBJ1-2,TRBD1,few,13,TRBV15,CATSRGAGQGYTF,TGTGCCACCAGCAGAGGCGCGGGACAGGGCTACACCTTC
TRBJ2-7,-,-,12,TRBV7-9,CASSQGISEQYF,TGTGCCAGCAGTCAAGGGATCTCCGAGCAGTACTTC
TRBJ1-5,-,-,12,TRBV19,CASSSLRSPQHF,TGTGCCAGTAGCTCTCTAAGGTCGCCCCAGCATTTT
TRBJ1-3,-,many,15,TRBV9,CASSVEQGVGNTIYF,TGTGCCAGCAGCGTAGAACAGGGTGTTGGAAACACCATATATTTT
TRBJ2-7,TRBD2,-,15,TRBV11-2,CASSPYGRTSYEQYF,TGTGCCAGCAGCCCATACGGGAGGACCTCCTACGAGCAGTACTTC
TRBJ2-2,TRBD2,-,14,TRBV12-3/TRBV12-4,CASSSGLVTGELFF,TGTGCCAGCAGTTCAGGACTAGTCACCGGGGAGCTGTTTTTT
TRBJ1-6,-,-,13,TRBV19,CASSSTGLEALHF,TGTGCCAGTAGCTCAACAGGGTTGGAGGCCCTCCACTTT
TRBJ2-3,-,-,14,TRBV10-3,CASRPGSPSDTQYF,TGTGCCAGCAGGCCCGGGTCTCCGTCGGATACGCAGTATTTT
TRBJ2-2,-,-,13,TRBV25-1,CASSARETGELFF,TGTGCCAGCAGTGCGAGGGAAACCGGGGAGCTGTTTTTT
TRBJ1-5,TRBD1,-,15,TRBV24-1,CATSYLGQGISPRNF,TGTGCCACCAGTTACCTGGGACAGGGAATCAGCCCCAGGAATTTT
TRBJ1-6,TRBD1,-,19,TRBV9,CASSPVPGQGAIYNSPLHF,TGTGCCAGCAGCCCCGTCCCGGGACAGGGGGCGATCTATAATTCACCCCTCCACTTT
TRBJ2-6,TRBD1,-,20,TRBV29-1,CSVEGNPGQGESYGANVLTF,TGCAGCGTTGAAGGAAATCCGGGACAGGGGGAAAGCTATGGGGCCAACGTCCTGACTTTC
TRBJ2-7,-,few,15,TRBV7-8,CASSFEALGPYEQYF,TGTGCCAGCAGCTTCGAGGCGCTCGGACCCTACGAGCAGTACTTC
TRBJ1-1,-,many,15,TRBV15,CATSRDLRGKDEAFF,TGTGCCACCAGCAGAGATTTGCGGGGGAAGGATGAAGCTTTCTTT
TRBJ1-5,-,few,14,TRBV19,CASSISDSNQPQHF,TGTGCCAGTAGTATATCAGATAGCAATCAGCCCCAGCATTTT
TRBJ1-1,-,few,14,TRBV5-1,CASSWGGGDTEAFF,TGCGCCAGCAGCTGGGGAGGGGGAGACACTGAAGCTTTCTTT
TRBJ2-7,-,many,15,TRBV25-1,CASSEYPGRSYEQYF,TGTGCCAGCAGTGAATACCCGGGGAGGTCCTACGAGCAGTACTTC
TRBJ2-6,-,many,17,TRBV7-9,CASSNSVDSSGANVLTF,TGTGCCAGCAGCAATTCGGTAGATTCCTCTGGGGCCAACGTCCTGACTTTC
TRBJ2-7,-,-,13,TRBV12-3/TRBV12-4,CASSHRANYEQYF,TGTGCCAGCAGCCACAGGGCAAACTACGAGCAGTACTTC
TRBJ1-5,-,many,15,TRBV10-2,CASSLQGGGNQPQHF,TGTGCCAGCAGTTTACAGGGTGGAGGCAATCAGCCCCAGCATTTT
TRBJ1-2,-,few,14,TRBV4-3,CASSQAPGGRGYTF,TGCGCCAGCAGCCAAGCCCCCGGGGGCCGTGGCTACACCTTC